This paragraph reports one T cell receptor (beta chain). What it binds is unknown. The data stem from a study of T cells in tuberculosis. On the study more broadly: T cells were selected with CD1B tetramers loaded with glucose monomycolate. IGRA-negative adolescents, IGRA-positive adolescents with latent tuberculosis and adults with active tuberculosis formed this South African cohort.

Study observations and caveats: Active tuberculosis TCR-alpha repertoires lay closer to GMM-specific TCRs than IGRA-negative controls, suggesting clonal expansion.

Germline V lookup: CDR1 SGHDT, CDR2 YYEEEE. V lost 3 bases and J 0 bases, leaving 12 bases between the germline ends. CDR3 size: 15 residues. Latent tuberculosis screening used tuberculin skin test and IGRA at entry. Sequencing used immunoSEQ multiplex PCR; TCRdb keeps in-frame clones, though not all of them. The table includes tens of thousands of clones, 85% to 90% detected once. Input material: PBMCs. The sequence was collected from a donor between 10 and 35 years old with latent tuberculosis or without tuberculosis infection. The rearrangement links TRBV5-6 to TRBJ1-1; D is possibly TRBD1 (6 bases). CDR3 nucleotides: TGTGCCAGCAGCTGGAGACAGGCGATGAACACTGAAGCTTTCTTT. This codes for CASSWRQAMNTEAFF.